This TCR beta chain was captured in a study of T cell responses to AZD1222 COVID-19 vaccine. Here immunoSEQ multiplex PCR was the method, and the copy in TCRdb shows in-frame clones only, minus some. The sample holds some 130,000 clones, approximately 84% seen once. This clone occurred once. The antigen is unknown. Trimming shortened V by 1 base and J by 5 bases, and 14 bases separated the two germline ends. This CDR3 is built from 14 residues. CDR1 is SQVTM and CDR2 is ANQGSEA in the germline V gene. Overall study findings and caveats: Donor demographics were predominantly white British with a female majority; clonal diversity may be underestimated. Vaccine-associated CD4 TCRs spanned spike, dominant at 160-218 and 743-854.

The sample was peripheral blood, taken on day 0 of AZD1222 vaccination. The chain links TRBV29-1 to TRBJ1-1; tentative D call: TRBD1 (6 bases). This TCR was sampled from an adult in good health. CDR3 residues: CSVEVQGRQTEAFF. The DNA for the CDR3 is TGCAGCGTTGAAGTGCAGGGGAGGCAAACTGAAGCTTTCTTT.